This TCR beta chain was sequenced for a study of T cell responses to AZD1222 COVID-19 vaccine. The CDR3 totals 15 residues. Trimming removed 0 bases from V and 5 bases from J, with 12 bases in between. Germline V gene lookup returns CDR1 SGDLS and CDR2 YYNGEE. Sequencing used immunoSEQ multiplex PCR; TCRdb keeps in-frame clones, though not all of them. The table includes approximately 180,000 clones, more than 75% detected once. This specimen consisted of peripheral blood, obtained 28 days after the second AZD1222 dose. This chain uses TRBV9 with TRBJ2-1; maybe TRBD1 (5 bases). The sequence was obtained from an adult who received the AZD1222 COVID-19 vaccine. In nucleotides, the CDR3 is TGTGCCAGCAGCGTAGATCCAGGGTCTGACAATGAGCAGTTCTTC. Its translation is CASSVDPGSDNEQFF. Variable domain in full (rest from reference TRBV9 and TRBJ2-1): DSGVTQTPKHLITATGQRVTLRCSPRSGDLSVYWYQQSLDQGLQFLIQYYNGEERAKGNILERFSAQQFPDLHSELNLSSLELGDSALYFCASSVDPGSDNEQFFGPGTRLTVL.